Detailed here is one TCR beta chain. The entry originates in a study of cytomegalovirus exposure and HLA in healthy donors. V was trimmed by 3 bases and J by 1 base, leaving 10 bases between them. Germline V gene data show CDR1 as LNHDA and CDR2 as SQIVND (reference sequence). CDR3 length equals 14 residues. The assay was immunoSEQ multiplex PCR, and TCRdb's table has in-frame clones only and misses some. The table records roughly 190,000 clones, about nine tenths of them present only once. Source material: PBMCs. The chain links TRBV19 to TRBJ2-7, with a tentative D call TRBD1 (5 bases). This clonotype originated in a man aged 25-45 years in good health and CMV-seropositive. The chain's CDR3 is CASSMTDFSYEQYF. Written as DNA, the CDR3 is TGTGCCAGTAGTATGACAGATTTTTCCTACGAGCAGTACTTC. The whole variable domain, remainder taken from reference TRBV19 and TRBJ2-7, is DGGITQSPKYLFRKEGQNVTLSCEQNLNHDAMYWYRQDPGQGLRLIYYSQIVNDFQKGDIAEGYSVSREKKESFPLTVTSAQKNPTAFYLCASSMTDFSYEQYFGPGTRLTVT.